The present T cell receptor beta chain was sequenced within a study of cytomegalovirus exposure and HLA in healthy donors (dated by TCRdb to the late 2010s). General notes on the study: An earlier analysis of roughly 500 of the donors reported approximately 300 Gb of sequence data and 95 million to 140 million unique TCR beta sequences obtained from approximately 180 million T cells. An early release that covered fewer than 750 HLA-typed donors contained about 300 gigabases of sequencing data and tens of millions of unique TCR sequences. The genetic ancestry cluster associated with self-reported Caucasian donors included around four fifths of the roughly 410 genotyped donors. The study was designed to test whether signatures of past pathogen exposure could be identified by cataloging public T cell receptors. The study profiled the T cell repertoires of fewer than 850 subjects by immunosequencing and related them to cytomegalovirus serostatus. Besides the first cohort of around 670 subjects, a separate validation cohort made up of roughly 120 different subjects was used. To predict cytomegalovirus infection status, the study brought together high-throughput TCR immunosequencing, statistical association of individual TCRs with disease status, and machine learning. To study patterns of TCR occurrence, a later analysis re-analyzed previously published TCR beta repertoires from 700 or so donors and added high-resolution HLA genotyping. In the later analysis, no new phenotypic data were used to find candidate immune exposures; instead, reliance was placed on TCR beta sequences and their occurrence across donors. An earlier analysis of about 600 of the donors used high-throughput TCR beta sequencing to judge whether each TCR beta V gene segment behaved as functional or pseudogenic. Donor age, sex, ethnicity and CMV serostatus were collected together with the repertoire data. Genome-wide SNP genotypes for about three fifths of the 666 donors were used in a later genetic analysis, which treated that subset as a discovery cohort. Every repertoire in the discovery cohort had been generated on one and the same sequencing platform. HLA typing covered class I and class II loci at four-digit resolution. The number of donors typed differed by locus, with roughly 629-640 for A, B, C, DRB1 and DQB1, roughly 520 for DQA1, nearly 610 for DPA1, and around 430 for DPB1. Roughly 5 DR-DQ haplotypes were handled as single units for association and clustering, since linkage in the cohort was strong. Among about 400 genotyped donors of the cohort, an average of approximately 240,000 unique TCR beta nucleotide sequences was sequenced per donor, of which roughly 17% were non-productive. General study outcomes and caveats: Three of the identified cytomegalovirus-associated TCR beta chains were confirmed in vitro to be specific for cytomegalovirus antigens. Specific HLA alleles were associated with 15,000 to 20,000 TCR beta sequences at a false discovery rate of 0.05 in a later analysis. A further reported finding was that TCR beta sequences accurately predicted the HLA-A and HLA-B alleles for most subjects in the first cohort. The authors suggested that the approach could potentially be generalized to other disease states and immunological phenotypes. A group of highly shared sequence variants was considered likely to be a technical artifact of the sequencing pipeline. Because counts were too low, about 15 rarely observed V segments, including chromosome 9 orphons, were left out of the earlier analysis of 587 of the donors. Compared with the roughly 710-donor mean, donors in an Asian-associated ancestry cluster had fewer N-insertions in productive TCRs, according to a later genetic analysis. Correlated functional status among segregating V segments might reflect linkage disequilibrium, but an unknown experimental factor could not be ruled out. The study gave a list of about 150 TCR beta chains associated with cytomegalovirus. Most CMV-associated TCR beta chains appeared to be HLA-restricted in a later analysis, and the HLA associations seemed to be driven largely by CMV exposure. The only immune exposure information available for the cohort was CMV serostatus. The classifier was reported to diagnose cytomegalovirus status with high specificity and sensitivity in both the original cohort and the validation cohort. According to a later analysis, parvovirus B19, influenza, CMV and Epstein-Barr virus appeared linked to several top co-occurrence clusters. Broadly in line with IMGT annotations, most TCR beta V segments showed up in productive rearrangements about 90% or about 30% of the time in an earlier analysis of around 550 of the donors. In a later analysis, HLA-associated TCR beta chains showed more clonal expansion and lower generation probabilities than non-associated chains that were equally common. An association between a missense DCLRE1C variant and V-gene and J-gene trimming of TCR beta chains was found in a later genetic analysis and replicated in an independent cohort. Because some donors lacked HLA typing at each locus, the association tests relied only on the typed subset. A later analysis found that TCR association rates varied across HLA loci, with DRB1 alleles showing the most associated TCRs and HLA-C alleles the fewest. Some IMGT-functional V segments, including TRBV6-2 and TRBV6-3, could not be told apart with the 87-base-pair reads, so those segments were excluded. Assigning TCR associations to individual alleles was difficult when HLA alleles, especially DR and DQ, strongly co-occurred. This cohort had only TCR beta chains sequenced, and the lack of alpha or paired-chain data limited which features could be detected. While some public TCRs were present in many individuals, most TCR sequences turned up only very rarely across donors. Sequencing depth was assumed to be roughly uniform across donors in the presence/absence analyses, though that assumption may not hold.

Between the V and J ends, shortened by 2 bases and 1 base respectively, the junction contains 14 bases. Spanning cysteine to phenylalanine, the CDR3 consists of 16 amino acids. CDR3 DNA is the only sequence kept; it has 48 bases, read in frame from the first base. Library generation was performed with the immunoSEQ multiplex PCR assay. A mixture of 60 forward primers for TCR Vbeta segments and 13 reverse primers for TCR Jbeta segments was used in the multiplex PCR. The CDR3 region of rearranged TCR beta genes was amplified from genomic DNA by a multiplex PCR assay. The amplified TCR beta libraries were sequenced on the Illumina HiSeq System as 87-base-pair reads. From the authors' description of their analysis: A later analysis tallied around 82 million unique TCR beta chains across the 650 to 750 repertoires, and about 12 million of those chains were shared by two or more donors. Raw reads were error-corrected and collapsed into unique sequences by a nearest-neighbor algorithm in which closely related sequences were merged to remove PCR and sequencing errors. Alignment of CDR3 sequences to IMGT reference sequences was used to assign V, D and J gene segments. For a sequence to be retained, at least a six-nucleotide match to both a V gene segment and a J gene segment was required. A rearrangement counted as productive if the CDR3 had no stop codons and remained in frame with V and J, and every other rearrangement counted as non-productive. Following IMGT convention, CDR3 was defined as the stretch from the second conserved V-encoded cysteine to the conserved J-encoded phenylalanine. The earlier analysis of about 610 of the donors excluded any sequence lacking an unambiguous match to a single V gene segment. In an earlier analysis of 587 of the donors, V segments were called functional above 56.7% productive rearrangements and were called segregating when the between-donor standard deviation exceeded 5%. To diagnose cytomegalovirus status from the catalog of TCR beta chain sequences, a statistical classification framework was built. In a later analysis, TCR nucleotide sequences were compared against IMGT/GENE-DB human TR gene sequences so that V and J genes could be assigned. The TCRdist pipeline was used in a later analysis to assign CDR3 sequences and most-parsimonious VDJ recombination scenarios. In a later analysis, every TCR beta chain was defined by the combination of its CDR3 amino acid sequence and its V-gene family, and reads without a unique V-gene family were dropped. As a way to deal with suspected cross-contamination and a sequencing artifact, a later analysis dropped 450 to 600 nucleotide sequences that were highly shared and had low generation probability. A later analysis calculated a clonal expansion index for each public chain from normalized within-repertoire ranks of inferred template counts. Generation probabilities in a later analysis came from a VDJ recombination model fitted to out-of-frame rearrangements, and those results were checked against IGoR. In a later analysis, hypergeometric tests were used to score TCR-TCR, TCR-HLA and TCR-CMV co-occurrence, with a repertoire-size bias correction applied to TCR pairs. False discovery rates were estimated in a later analysis by permuting HLA or CMV assignments 20 times. In a later analysis, co-occurring TCRs were grouped with DBSCAN, and TCRdist sequence similarity was added when clustering was performed within HLA-allele-positive subsets. For co-occurrence clustering, repertoires with fewer than 30,000 or more than 120,000 public chains were excluded, along with a handful of repertoires with anomalous nucleotide sharing. TCRdb stores this immuneACCESS table with in-frame sequences only. Part of the clones is absent; in the studies checked, under half of the shortfall reflects unresolved V genes, and no reason is known for the rest. V, J and clone size were drawn from that table, and D and trimming were deduced from the DNA. The sample profile shows some 160,000 clones; approximately 80% of them were found once. Roughly 6.2% of the sample belongs to the ten largest clones.

This clone occurred a few times. This receptor's antigen is unknown. One base away there is no much larger clone; base qualities are not given. In total, fewer than 750 healthy bone marrow donors made up the cohort. Cohort members were all nominally healthy when sampled, although unrecorded immune exposures were likely present. The donor tested CMV seropositive, placing the donor among the 289 seropositive members of the cohort. Each donor provided a peripheral blood sample, and peripheral blood mononuclear cells were used for TCR beta sequencing. Genomic DNA was extracted from the blood cell samples with the Qiagen DNeasy Blood Extraction Kit.

The sequence is built from TRBV23-1 and TRBJ1-1; the D gene is not confidently resolved. TRBV23-1 qualifies as an ORF whose function is uncertain. The clonotype comes from a male donor in good health and CMV-seropositive. The sample was PBMCs. The DNA sequence is TGCGCCAGCAGTCAAAAAGAGGGTTTTCAGAACACTGAAGCTTTCTTT. It translates as CASSQKEGFQNTEAFF.